A single sample is the source of the 28 T cell receptor beta chains below, sequenced in a study of shared clonotypes between healthy human individuals. Using immunoSEQ multiplex PCR, the repertoire was profiled, and TCRdb retains in-frame clones only, with some absent. The repertoire includes about 490,000 clones, 65% to 85% of them detected once, and 9.5% to 15% sits in the top ten. The material sequenced was PBMCs. The source of these receptors is a woman in her 40s in good health. Some clones in this sample may be carry-over from other donors' samples.

This clone has more than one count but fewer than ten. The chain uses TRBV7-2 and TRBJ2-1, with 12 bases identical to TRBD2. This CDR3 spans 14 amino acids. Germline assignment: CDR1 SGHTA and CDR2 FQGNSA. V was clipped by 6 bases and J by 9 bases; unmatched bases: 6. The chain's CDR3 is CASRSGLAGSEQFF. The CDR3 bases are TGTGCCAGCAGATCTGGACTAGCGGGATCTGAGCAGTTCTTC.

As concerns this clone: It is likely a read error: a sequence one base away is far more abundant. Other DNA sequences in this specimen translate into the identical CDR3. This chain uses TRBV2 with TRBJ2-2; 7 nucleotides agree with TRBD1. J was trimmed by 8 bases and V by 6 bases; bases with no gene match: 9. The CDR3 totals 14 residues. Germline assignment: CDR1 SNHLY and CDR2 FYNNEI. The CDR3 bases are TGTGCCAGCAGGGGGGACAGTGCCGCAGGGGAGCTGTTTTTT. Residues: CASRGDSAAGELFF.

V usage is TRBV28 and J usage is TRBJ2-5; no reliable D call. CDR1 MDHEN and CDR2 SYDVKM come from the germline V gene. Trimming pared 3 bases from V and 5 bases from J, leaving 13 bases between. The CDR3 spans 14 residues. The CDR3 nucleotides read TGTGCCAGCAGTTTGTACCGGGTCCGGGAGACCCAGTACTTC. Its translation is CASSLYRVRETQYF.

The chain is built from TRBV30 and TRBJ2-1; 11 bases are shared with TRBD2. The trim removed 8 bases at V and 0 bases at J, leaving 3 bases unmatched. Germline values: CDR1 GTSNPN, CDR2 SVGIG (reference sequence). The CDR3 contains 14 residues. The CDR3 loop is CAGTSGSSYNEQFF. In DNA, the CDR3 is TGTGCCGGGACTAGCGGTAGCTCCTACAATGAGCAGTTCTTC.

With regard to this clone: A far larger clone is just one base off, so this is likely a read error. As the CDR3 is not closed by the conserved phenylalanine or tryptophan, this likely results from a read error. This chain connects TRBV30 to TRBJ1-4; TRBD1 is a possible D gene (5 bases). Deletions cut 0 bases from V and 8 bases from J, with 16 bases between. Per the germline V gene, CDR1 is GTSNPN and CDR2 is SVGIG (reference sequence). This CDR3 contains 15 residues. The CDR3 DNA sequence: TGTGCCTGGAGTGTACTCAGGGCGAGGGGCGAAAAACTGTTTGTT. It codes for CAWSVLRARGEKLFV.

V gene TRBV28 combines with J gene TRBJ2-7; D is unresolved. V was cut by 4 bases and J by 5 bases, with 9 bases left in between. The CDR3 extends over 12 amino acids. CDR1 is MDHEN and CDR2 is SYDVKM in the germline V gene. Written as DNA, the CDR3 is TGTGCCAGCAGTTCCCCCCGGGACGAGCAGTACTTC. The encoded protein is CASSSPRDEQYF.

The J gene is TRBJ2-7, the V gene TRBV9; a possible D gene is TRBD2 (6 bases). V was trimmed by 0 bases and J by 5 bases, leaving 12 bases between them. Germline-derived CDR1 and CDR2 are SGDLS and YYNGEE. The CDR3 is 14 residues long. As DNA, the CDR3 is TGTGCCAGCAGCGTAGGCGGGAATGAAGACGAGCAGTACTTC. Encoded protein: CASSVGGNEDEQYF.

The chain joins TRBV15 to TRBJ2-5, with 8 bases aligning to TRBD2. The CDR3 is 15 amino acids. The J segment lost 4 bases and the V segment lost 1 base, leaving 5 bases of the junction unmatched. Looked up from germline, CDR1 is LNHNV and CDR2 is YYDKDF (reference sequence). The CDR3 here is CATSRVSGILETQYF. The CDR3 DNA reads TGTGCCACCAGCAGAGTTAGCGGGATATTAGAGACCCAGTACTTC.

Comment on this clone: Additional DNA sequences in this sample encode the identical CDR3. The chain recombines TRBV7-2 with TRBJ2-7; D call uncertain. CDR3 length: 13 amino acids. From germline, CDR1 is SGHTA and CDR2 FQGNSA. V was cut by 1 base and J by 2 bases, with 6 bases left in between. CDR3 sequence: CASSLVGTYEQYF. For the CDR3, the DNA is TGTGCCAGCAGCTTAGTAGGGACCTACGAGCAGTACTTC.

The rearrangement joins TRBV7-8 to TRBJ2-7, with D uncertain. The CDR3 spans 13 residues. Deletions cut 3 bases from V and 0 bases from J, with 6 bases between. Germline V gene sequence: CDR1 SGHVS, CDR2 FQNEAQ. The CDR3 region is CASSFEVSYEQYF. The CDR3 nucleotides read TGTGCCAGCAGCTTTGAAGTCTCCTACGAGCAGTACTTC.

The V gene is TRBV11-2, the J gene TRBJ2-5, with D uncertain. The length of the CDR3 is 11 residues. V lost 3 bases to trimming and J lost 10 bases, with 9 bases between them. In germline, CDR1 is SGHAT, CDR2 FQNNGV. CDR3 nucleotides: TGTGCCAGCAGCTTGGCAGAGGACCAGTACTTC. Its translation: CASSLAEDQYF.

This clone has more than one count but fewer than ten. This chain uses TRBV6-1 with TRBJ2-7, with 13 bases lining up with TRBD2. Unmatched junction bases numbered 5, after V lost 7 bases and J lost 2 bases. This CDR3 spans 15 amino acids. In germline, CDR1 is MNHNS, CDR2 SASEGT. CDR3 loop: CASTRLAGGTYEQYF. The DNA for the CDR3 is TGTGCCAGCACAAGACTAGCGGGAGGAACCTACGAGCAGTACTTC.

This clone occurred once. The J gene is TRBJ2-6, the V gene TRBV7-7; D is unclear. The length of the CDR3 is 14 residues. In germline, CDR1 is SSHAT, CDR2 FNYEAQ (reference sequence). V was cut by 5 bases and J by 3 bases, with 8 bases left in between. The CDR3 DNA sequence: TGTGCCAGCAGCCCGACGGTTGGGGCCAACGTCCTGACTTTC. Translating it yields CASSPTVGANVLTF.

This clone showed up just once. The chain has TRBV18 and TRBJ1-2; 7 positions match TRBD1. Per germline, CDR1 KGHSH and CDR2 LQKENI. CDR3 length: 14 residues. V was clipped by 2 bases and J by 3 bases; unmatched bases: 3. CDR3 amino acids: CASSPDRADYGYTF. The CDR3 DNA is TGTGCCAGCTCACCAGACAGGGCAGACTATGGCTACACCTTC.

This sequence joins TRBV9 and TRBJ2-7; TRBD1 aligns across 8 bases. This CDR3 is 13 amino acids long. Germline V lookup: CDR1 SGDLS, CDR2 YYNGEE. J gave up 6 bases and V 0 bases, and 2 bases lay outside the gene matches. Written as DNA, the CDR3 is TGTGCCAGCAGCGTAGTTACAGGGGGCGAGCAGTACTTC. Its translation: CASSVVTGGEQYF.

The chain carries TRBV4-2 and TRBJ1-4; 10 bases agree with TRBD1. This CDR3 spans 14 amino acids. Germline assignment: CDR1 LGHNA and CDR2 YNFKEQ. The V and J ends lost 5 bases and 6 bases, in that order; junction bases with no gene match: 3. The CDR3 coding sequence is TGTGCCAGCAGCTCCGGGACAGGGGATGAAAAACTGTTTTTT. Its translation: CASSSGTGDEKLFF.

This chain joins TRBV5-4 and TRBJ2-1; 8 bases fit TRBD2. The germline CDR1 and CDR2 sequences are SGHNT and YYREEE (reference sequence). There are 15 residues in the CDR3. With 4 bases clipped from V and 0 bases from J, the junction kept 3 bases outside the gene matches. In nucleotides, the CDR3 is TGTGCCAGCAGCGCCAGCGGGAGCTCCTACAATGAGCAGTTCTTC. As protein: CASSASGSSYNEQFF.

This clone was seen at least ten times. The genes are TRBV6-4 and TRBJ2-2; 8 bases align to TRBD2. Germline CDR1 MRHNA, CDR2 SNTAGT. The V gene end was trimmed by 2 bases and the J gene end by 5 bases; junction bases not matched to a gene: 7. This CDR3 is built from 16 residues. The DNA for the CDR3 is TGTGCCAGCAGTGACGGTCTAGCGGGTTTAACCGGGGAGCTGTTTTTT. It translates to CASSDGLAGLTGELFF.

V and J are TRBV28 and TRBJ1-3; D not certain. The CDR3 is 15 residues long. Trimming took 6 bases from V and 3 from J, leaving 15 bases between them. Germline V CDR1 and CDR2: MDHEN, SYDVKM. CDR3: CASRLYTGLGNTIYF. As DNA, the CDR3 is TGTGCCAGCAGGCTTTACACGGGTCTTGGAAACACCATATATTTT.

CDR3 sequence reads: CAITRDGYGYTF. The DNA for the CDR3 is TGTGCCATCACCCGGGACGGGTATGGCTACACCTTC. The chain employs TRBV10-3 and TRBJ1-2; D is possibly TRBD1 (5 bases). With 7 bases removed from V and 5 bases from J, the gap between germline ends came to 11 bases. Germline V CDR1 and CDR2: ENHRY, SYGVKD. This CDR3 has 12 residues.

The rearrangement links TRBV12-5 to TRBJ1-2, with D tentatively TRBD1 (5 bases). Between the trimmed V and J ends, which lost 3 bases and 5 bases, there was a span of 7 bases. Germline lookup yields CDR1 LGHNT and CDR2 FRNRAP. The CDR3 totals 12 residues. This CDR3 reads CASGFSGYGYTF. CDR3 nucleotide sequence: TGTGCTAGTGGTTTTTCAGGGTATGGCTACACCTTC. Complete variable domain (other parts from reference TRBV12-5 and TRBJ1-2): DARVTQTPRHKVTEMGQEVTMRCQPILGHNTVFWYRQTMMQGLELLAYFRNRAPLDDSGMPKDRFSAEMPDATLATLKIQPSEPRDSAVYFCASGFSGYGYTFGSGTRLTVV.

The J gene is TRBJ2-6, the V gene TRBV21-1; TRBD1, as called in the table, went unchecked against the DNA. TRBV21-1 is marked as a pseudogene. The CDR3 runs 18 residues. The CDR3 loop is CASSKRGRGSSGANVLTF. CDR3 coding DNA: TGTGCCAGCAGCAAGAGGGGTAGGGGGTCCTCTGGGGCCAACGTCCTGACTTTC.

The rearrangement links TRBV5-1 to TRBJ2-5; weak D call: TRBD1 (6 bases). In germline, CDR1 is SGHRS, CDR2 YFSETQ. Trimming pared 2 bases from V and 5 bases from J, leaving 13 bases between. The CDR3 contains 14 residues. CDR3 DNA: TGCGCCAGCAGCTTACCAGGGGATGGGGAGACCCAGTACTTC. Amino acids: CASSLPGDGETQYF.

V usage is TRBV19 and J usage is TRBJ2-7; either TRBD1 or TRBD2 may fit D (6 bases each). V was cut by 8 bases and J by 4 bases, with 12 bases left in between. The CDR3 contains 12 residues. In germline, CDR1 is LNHDA, CDR2 SQIVND (reference sequence). The CDR3 loop reads CASSGGGYEQYF. CDR3 coding DNA: TGTGCCAGTTCCGGGGGCGGGTACGAGCAGTACTTC.

The rearrangement links TRBV19 to TRBJ2-1, with 8 bases identical to TRBD2. Losses at the gene ends were 7 bases for V and 2 bases for J; bases not matched to a gene: 10. The CDR3 is made up of 16 amino acids. Germline values: CDR1 LNHDA, CDR2 SQIVND (reference sequence). Written as DNA, the CDR3 is TGTGCCAGTAATCTCCAAGCGGGAGTAACCTACAATGAGCAGTTCTTC. It specifies CASNLQAGVTYNEQFF.

The CDR3 region has the DNA TGTGCCAGCAGTGAACAGGGGCTGCTAGCGGGACACACAGATACGCAGTATTTT. Translating it yields CASSEQGLLAGHTDTQYF. This chain joins TRBV6-1 and TRBJ2-3; 9 bases align to TRBD2. The CDR3 spans 18 residues. Germline V gives CDR1 MNHNS, CDR2 SASEGT. J gave up 2 bases and V 2 bases, and 11 bases lay outside the gene matches.

A remark on this clone: A much larger clone lies a single base off, so this may be a read error. This CDR3 is also generated by other DNA sequences in the sample. The chain carries TRBV7-2 and TRBJ2-7; 8 bases match TRBD1. Germline V gives CDR1 SGHTA, CDR2 FQGNSA. The CDR3 runs to 15 residues. The trim removed 6 bases at V and 5 bases at J, leaving 12 bases unmatched. The CDR3 DNA is TGTGCCAGCAGTATTAGGATCGGACAGGGCAACGAGCAGTACTTC. It codes for CASSIRIGQGNEQYF.

Of note for this clone: A far larger clone is just one base off, so this is likely a read error. The chain employs TRBV5-4 and TRBJ1-1; 7 bases line up with TRBD1. The V gene end was trimmed by 5 bases and the J gene end by 3 bases; junction bases not matched to a gene: 10. This CDR3 is built from 15 residues. CDR1 and CDR2 from the germline V gene are SGHNT and YYREEE (reference sequence). Written as DNA, the CDR3 is TGTGCCAGCAGTACCGACAGGGCTAAGGACACTGAAGCTTTCTTT. It encodes CASSTDRAKDTEAFF.